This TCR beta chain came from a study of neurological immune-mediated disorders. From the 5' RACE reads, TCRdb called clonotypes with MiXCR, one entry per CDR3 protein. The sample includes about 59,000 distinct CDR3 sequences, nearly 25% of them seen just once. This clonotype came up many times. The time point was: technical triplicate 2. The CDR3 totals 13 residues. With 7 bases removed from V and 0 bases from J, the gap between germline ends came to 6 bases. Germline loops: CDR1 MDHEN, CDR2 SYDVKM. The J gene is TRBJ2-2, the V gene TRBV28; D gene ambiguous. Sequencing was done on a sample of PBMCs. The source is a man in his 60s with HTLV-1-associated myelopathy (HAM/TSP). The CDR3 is CASTASNTGELFF. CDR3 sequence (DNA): TGTGCCAGCACGGCCTCGAACACCGGGGAGCTGTTTTTT.